This TCR beta chain was recovered during a study of CD8 T cells in ankylosing spondylitis listed by TCRdb under 2017. Regarding the research as a whole: To find TCR variants linked to disease, the study profiled T cell receptor beta repertoires in ankylosing spondylitis patients and healthy donors. Peripheral blood was sampled, and synovial fluid was also collected from ankylosing spondylitis patients. The full study cohort comprised around 25 ankylosing spondylitis patients and some 100 healthy donors.

The research as a whole found: A CD8+ phenotype was shown by the disease-linked clones, which were found at relatively low frequencies in peripheral blood. Some motif variants were previously reported in synovial fluid and blood of reactive arthritis patients, suggesting common disease-initiation mechanisms. Blood from ankylosing spondylitis patients appeared to be characterized by a TCR beta motif composed of roughly 8 highly homologous amino acid variants. The disease-linked clones were reported as significantly enriched in matched synovial fluid samples from ankylosing spondylitis patients.

The germline V gene gives CDR1 as LGHNA and CDR2 as YSLEER. The CDR3 numbers 17 residues from cysteine through phenylalanine. Of the read, only the CDR3 DNA is kept; its 51 bases are in frame from base 1. V lost 0 bases and J lost 6 bases, and the count of bases not matched to a germline gene is 8. The sequencer listed for this sample is Illumina HiSeq 2500. TCR beta libraries were prepared by quantitative 5'-RACE with molecular barcodes. The original methods were these. A new computational method based on a probabilistic model of VDJ rearrangement was used to identify disease-linked TCR variants. The raw public data were reprocessed by TCRdb itself: fastp quality trimming at Q25, MiXCR clonotype calling, in-frame beta chains only. Duplicate CDR3 protein sequences are folded into a single record with the most common DNA and genes. In this record, the V and J calls reflect TCRdb's handling and not the investigators' own analysis. This sample lists a few hundred thousand distinct CDR3 sequences; less than 25% were detected once. Of the sample, under 4% is held by the ten largest clones.

Points on this clonotype: Its recognized antigen is unknown. No much larger clone is present one base from it, and per-base qualities are unavailable.

Sequenced input: blood, either unsorted or a sorted T cell fraction (not recorded which). Here the chain combines TRBV4-3 and TRBJ2-2; TRBD1 agrees with 9 junctional bases. This sequence was found in a female donor with ankylosing spondylitis or in good health (not recorded which). The bases read TGCGCCAGCAGCCAAGATCGGACAGGGGAAGAAGCCGGGGAGCTGTTTTTT. This yields the protein CASSQDRTGEEAGELFF.